This TCR beta chain stems from a study of OX40 agonist ivuxolimab in advanced cancers. Overall study: Intravenous ivuxolimab at 0.01 to 10 mg/kg was given to patients every 2 weeks. Whole-study results and caveats: Averaged across samples, CD8+ T cells carried more expanded clones than CD4+ did. Antigen targets of the expanded peripheral T cells went undetermined.

Systemic immunosuppression or autoimmune disease history was grounds to exclude patients. Germline CDR1 reads ENHRY; CDR2 reads SYGVKD. The CDR3 sequence is 11 residues long. The V gene lost 7 bases and the J gene lost 8 bases, with 9 bases spanning the gap. To note about this clone: Antigen specificity is unknown.

Sequencing was performed with immunoSEQ multiplex PCR; in TCRdb, only in-frame clones are kept and a portion is missing. The sample shows tens of thousands of clones, roughly 87% of them seen only once. This sequence joins TRBV10-3 and TRBJ2-1; tentatively, D is TRBD1 or TRBD2 (6 bases each). This clonotype originated in an adult with an advanced solid tumor such as melanoma, head and neck, liver or kidney cancer. The source material was CD4+ or CD8+ T cells sorted from blood, sampled in a trial of the OX40 agonist ivuxolimab. The CDR3 sequence is CAINGGDEQFF. For the CDR3, the DNA is TGTGCCATCAACGGGGGCGATGAGCAGTTCTTC.